One and the same sample provided the 29 T cell receptor beta chains below, sequenced in a study of sequential checkpoint blockade in melanoma. Sample treatment: randomized to nivolumab then ipilimumab (arm A) or the reverse (arm B). The repertoire was sequenced with immunoSEQ multiplex PCR; TCRdb's copy has only in-frame clones and lacks some. In the table there are around 20,000 clones, about four fifths of which are singletons. Here the sequenced sample was CD8+ T cells sorted from blood (inferred from file names), taken from a patient given nivolumab and ipilimumab in sequence. Receptors were obtained from a human donor with melanoma.

The chain joins TRBV6-6 to TRBJ1-3, with no clear D. Trimming took off 2 bases at V and 8 bases at J, with 13 bases between the two ends. Germline CDR1 and CDR2: MNHNY and SVGAGI (reference sequence). The CDR3 is 14 amino acids. CDR3 nucleotide sequence: TGTGCCAGCAGTTACGGGAGGTCCGGGGACACCATATATTTT. This translates into CASSYGRSGDTIYF.

This clone appeared a single time. J is TRBJ1-1 and V is TRBV29-1, with D unclear. Looked up from germline, CDR1 is SQVTM and CDR2 is ANQGSEA. Trimming cost V 5 bases and J 1 base, with 8 bases left between them. CDR3 length: 12 amino acids. CDR3 DNA: TGCAGCGTTCGGGAGTGGAACACTGAAGCTTTCTTT. Residues: CSVREWNTEAFF.

This clone was recorded once. This chain connects TRBV10-3 to TRBJ2-2, with TRBD1 matching over 11 bases. The junction had 5 bases not matched to a gene; V was cut back by 10 bases and J by 4 bases. This CDR3 spans 14 amino acids. In germline, CDR1 is ENHRY, CDR2 SYGVKD. The DNA of the CDR3 is TGTGCCACCGGACAGGGGGCAATCACCGGGGAGCTGTTTTTT. Translated, it gives CATGQGAITGELFF.

The genes are TRBV28 and TRBJ1-1; 8 nucleotides match TRBD1. Germline assignment: CDR1 MDHEN and CDR2 SYDVKM. V lost 2 bases and J lost 6; bases outside the gene matches: 8. The CDR3 contains 15 residues. The CDR3 sequence is CASSLPRQGKAEAFF. In DNA form, the CDR3 reads TGTGCCAGCAGTTTACCTAGACAGGGGAAGGCTGAAGCTTTCTTT.

This clone came up a few times. The rearrangement joins TRBV25-1 to TRBJ2-1; 8 bases agree with TRBD1. Germline V gene data show CDR1 as MGHDK and CDR2 as SYGVNS. Trimming took 1 base from V and 0 from J; bases not matched to a gene: 8. The CDR3 sequence is 18 residues long. The CDR3 nucleotides read TGTGCCAGCAGTGAATTCTCCCCGGGACAGGCCTCCTACAATGAGCAGTTCTTC. It translates to CASSEFSPGQASYNEQFF.

V gene TRBV11-2 combines with J gene TRBJ1-4; 10 nucleotides align to TRBD1. Germline trimming cut 5 bases from V and 7 bases from J; bases unmatched to any gene: 1. The germline V gene has CDR1 SGHAT and CDR2 FQNNGV. The CDR3 loop spans 13 amino acids. This chain's CDR3 is CASSRDRGEKLFF. The DNA for the CDR3 is TGTGCCAGCAGCCGGGACAGGGGTGAAAAACTGTTTTTT.

Regarding this clone: The same CDR3 arises from other DNA sequences in this sample as well. The V call is TRBV9, the J call TRBJ2-2; 7 positions match TRBD2. Germline lookup yields CDR1 SGDLS and CDR2 YYNGEE. This CDR3 contains 15 residues. Trimming removed 0 bases from V and 1 base from J; junction bases left unmatched: 0. The CDR3 loop reads CASSVASGNTGELFF. CDR3 bases: TGTGCCAGCAGCGTAGCTAGCGGGAACACCGGGGAGCTGTTTTTT.

The chain links TRBV11-3 to TRBJ2-1, with 7 positions matching TRBD1. Trimming took 5 bases from V and 4 from J; bases not matched to a gene: 11. Germline CDR1 SGHNT, CDR2 YENEEA. The CDR3 loop spans 16 amino acids. CDR3 residues: CASSADVGTAYNEQFF. CDR3 bases: TGTGCCAGCAGCGCAGACGTCGGGACAGCTTACAATGAGCAGTTCTTC.

In its sample, this clone was seen once. The chain joins TRBV5-4 to TRBJ1-2, with 7 bases matching TRBD1. CDR3 length: 14 amino acids. The germline gives CDR1 SGHNT, CDR2 YYREEE (reference sequence). V gave up 4 bases and J gave up 4 bases; unmatched junction bases: 7. The CDR3 DNA follows: TGTGCCAGCAGCGCAGACAGGGCAGGCTATGGCTACACCTTC. Translation: CASSADRAGYGYTF.

The rearrangement joins TRBV7-2 to TRBJ2-7; TRBD2 aligns across 7 bases. With 5 bases clipped from V and 3 bases from J, the junction kept 7 bases outside the gene matches. In germline, CDR1 is SGHTA, CDR2 FQGNSA. The CDR3 sequence is 14 residues long. CDR3 protein: CASSRETSSYEQYF. The CDR3 DNA follows: TGTGCCAGCAGCCGAGAGACTAGCAGCTACGAGCAGTACTTC.

The rearrangement links TRBV14 to TRBJ2-2; perhaps TRBD2 as D (5 bases). From germline, CDR1 is SGHDN and CDR2 FVKESK. V lost 1 base, J lost 4 bases, and 16 bases lay in between. The CDR3 runs 17 residues. Here the CDR3 reads CASSQVAGVGVTGELFF. The CDR3 nucleotides are TGTGCCAGCAGCCAAGTCGCGGGTGTTGGGGTCACCGGGGAGCTGTTTTTT.

The CDR3 DNA follows: TGTGCCAGCAGTTACTCAACAGGGGGCGATCAGCCCCAGCATTTT. As protein: CASSYSTGGDQPQHF. This chain joins TRBV6-5 and TRBJ1-5; 9 bases map to TRBD1. The CDR3 is 15 residues long. Germline assignment: CDR1 MNHEY and CDR2 SVGAGI. After removal of 0 bases from V and 5 bases from J, the junction contained 2 bases not matched to a gene.

The genes are TRBV7-8 and TRBJ2-7, with TRBD2 identical over 13 bases. This CDR3 region has 16 residues. The trim removed 1 base at V and 7 bases at J, leaving 7 bases unmatched. Per germline, CDR1 SGHVS and CDR2 FQNEAQ. The CDR3 region has the DNA TGTGCCAGCAGCTTAGGGACTAGCGGGAGTTTGGGTGAGCAGTACTTC. Its protein is CASSLGTSGSLGEQYF.

The V gene is TRBV5-6, the J gene TRBJ1-4; D is uncertain. Germline CDR1 and CDR2: SGHDT and YYEEEE. V lost 5 bases to trimming and J lost 0 bases, with 14 bases between them. This CDR3 is 16 amino acids long. CDR3 DNA sequence: TGTGCCAGCAGTCTTGGCCAGTTTGCAACTAATGAAAAACTGTTTTTT. As protein: CASSLGQFATNEKLFF.

This sequence joins TRBV29-1 and TRBJ1-5; possibly TRBD1 for D (6 bases). V was shortened by 6 bases and J by 0 bases, with 12 bases between the two germline ends. Germline lookup yields CDR1 SQVTM and CDR2 ANQGSEA. The CDR3 covers 14 residues. Here the CDR3 DNA reads TGCAGCGTCAAGGGGGAGAATAGCAATCAGCCCCAGCATTTT. Its protein is CSVKGENSNQPQHF.

This chain joins TRBV7-2 and TRBJ2-7, with D possibly TRBD1 on 6 matching bases. Germline lookup yields CDR1 SGHTA and CDR2 FQGNSA. The CDR3 extends over 15 amino acids. V was cut by 5 bases and J by 1 base, with 15 bases left in between. The CDR3 region has the DNA TGTGCCAGCAGCCTTCGACAGGCAACTTCCTACGAGCAGTACTTC. Its protein is CASSLRQATSYEQYF. Complete variable domain (other parts from reference TRBV7-2 and TRBJ2-7): GAGVSQSPSNKVTEKGKDVELRCDPISGHTALYWYRQSLGQGLEFLIYFQGNSAPDKSGLPSDRFSAERTGGSVSTLTIQRTQQEDSAVYLCASSLRQATSYEQYFGPGTRLTVT.

This clone came up once. This sequence joins TRBV4-2 and TRBJ1-2; 7 bases agree with TRBD1. The CDR3 has 17 residues. The J segment lost 2 bases and the V segment lost 3 bases, leaving 12 bases of the junction unmatched. CDR1 is LGHNA, CDR2 YNFKEQ, per germline. The CDR3 loop is CASSHMRQGGMNYGYTF. The CDR3 coding sequence is TGTGCCAGCAGCCACATGAGGCAGGGGGGAATGAACTATGGCTACACCTTC.

The table lists this clone with a few counts. The chain carries TRBV9 and TRBJ2-2, with TRBD1 as a possible D gene (5 bases). The CDR3 contains 16 residues. The germline gives CDR1 SGDLS, CDR2 YYNGEE. V lost 0 bases and J lost 7, with 16 bases in between. The CDR3 region is CASSVESGWIGGELFF. CDR3 bases: TGTGCCAGCAGCGTAGAGTCAGGGTGGATCGGCGGGGAGCTGTTTTTT.

This rearrangement joins TRBV23-1 to TRBJ2-5, with TRBD2 identical over 8 bases. TRBV23-1 falls under the ORF class, with uncertain function. V was pared by 4 bases and J by 1 base, with 8 bases of the junction left unmatched. The CDR3 runs 16 residues. The CDR3 sequence is CASSPLPGGIQETQYF. CDR3 DNA sequence: TGCGCCAGCAGTCCCCTTCCGGGGGGGATCCAAGAGACCCAGTACTTC.

The rearrangement uses TRBV15 and TRBJ1-4, with D unresolved. CDR1 is LNHNV and CDR2 is YYDKDF in the germline V gene (reference sequence). The CDR3 covers 15 residues. V was clipped by 0 bases and J by 10 bases, with 15 bases between them. CDR3 amino acids: CATSRDTTSQGKLFF. CDR3 DNA: TGTGCCACCAGCAGAGACACTACTTCACAAGGAAAACTGTTTTTT.

This chain connects TRBV5-1 to TRBJ1-4; 9 bases line up with TRBD1. Per germline, CDR1 SGHRS and CDR2 YFSETQ. V lost 7 bases to trimming and J lost 6 bases; unmatched junction nucleotides: 4. The CDR3 is 13 amino acids. In DNA, the CDR3 is TGCGCCAGCCGGGGACAGGGAGATGAAAAACTGTTTTTT. Translated, it gives CASRGQGDEKLFF.

V usage is TRBV27 and J usage is TRBJ2-7; no definite D call. The CDR3 extends over 13 amino acids. The V gene lost 3 bases and the J gene lost 6 bases, with 12 bases spanning the gap. Germline-derived CDR1 and CDR2 are MNHEY and SMNVEV (reference sequence). CDR3 protein: CASSFGRRSEQYF. CDR3 nucleotides: TGTGCCAGCAGTTTCGGCAGGCGAAGCGAGCAGTACTTC.

The rearrangement joins TRBV5-1 to TRBJ1-1; 7 bases map to TRBD1. V was clipped by 5 bases and J by 10 bases; unmatched bases: 8. The CDR3 runs 12 residues. Per the germline V gene, CDR1 is SGHRS and CDR2 is YFSETQ. Written as DNA, the CDR3 is TGCGCCAGCAGAGATCCAGGGGGAACAGCTTTCTTT. It yields the protein CASRDPGGTAFF.

V and J are TRBV30 and TRBJ2-5; 7 bases align to TRBD2. The trim removed 1 base at V and 5 bases at J, leaving 10 bases unmatched. The CDR3 runs to 15 residues. Germline loops: CDR1 GTSNPN, CDR2 SVGIG (reference sequence). The CDR3 is CAWSAPGTTRETQYF. The CDR3 bases are TGTGCCTGGAGTGCTCCCGGGACTACTCGGGAGACCCAGTACTTC.

The genes are TRBV29-1 and TRBJ1-2; the D gene is possibly TRBD1 (6 bases). V lost 4 bases and J lost 0, with 9 bases in between. The CDR3 has 13 amino acids. Germline V gives CDR1 SQVTM, CDR2 ANQGSEA. The CDR3 here is CSVAQGPNYGYTF. The CDR3 DNA reads TGCAGCGTTGCACAGGGACCTAACTATGGCTACACCTTC. The whole variable domain, filled in from reference TRBV29-1 and TRBJ1-2, reads SAVISQKPSRDICQRGTSLTIQCQVDSQVTMMFWYRQQPGQSLTLIATANQGSEATYESGFVIDKFPISRPNLTFSTLTVSNMSPEDSSIYLCSVAQGPNYGYTFGSGTRLTVV.

The chain is built from TRBV6-5 and TRBJ2-7; D may be TRBD1 (6 bases). Per germline, CDR1 MNHEY and CDR2 SVGAGI. The CDR3 totals 13 residues. The germline V and J ends were trimmed by 6 bases and 1 base, with 10 bases remaining between them. The CDR3 coding sequence is TGTGCCAGCAGGCAGGGGTCTTCCTACGAGCAGTACTTC. The encoded protein is CASRQGSSYEQYF.

The chain employs TRBV27 and TRBJ1-2; TRBD1 might be the D (6 bases). Looked up from germline, CDR1 is MNHEY and CDR2 is SMNVEV (reference sequence). The CDR3 spans 13 residues. Between the trimmed V and J ends, which lost 3 bases and 8 bases, there was a span of 13 bases. The CDR3 coding sequence is TGTGCCAGCAGTTTGACAGGACTGGCGGGCTACACCTTC. Amino acid sequence: CASSLTGLAGYTF.

V and J are TRBV19 and TRBJ2-1; no firm D call. This CDR3 spans 14 amino acids. CDR1 and CDR2 from the germline V gene are LNHDA and SQIVND (reference sequence). Trimming shortened V by 10 bases and J by 0 bases, and 13 bases separated the two germline ends. The chain's CDR3 is CATGDGGSYNEQFF. The CDR3 coding sequence is TGTGCCACCGGCGACGGCGGCTCCTACAATGAGCAGTTCTTC.

The chain employs TRBV18 and TRBJ2-6; 9 bases align to TRBD1. CDR3 length: 17 amino acids. Trimming took 3 bases from V and 0 from J; bases not matched to a gene: 3. Per the germline V gene, CDR1 is KGHSH and CDR2 is LQKENI. CDR3 coding DNA: TGTGCCAGCTCACCGGGACAGGGCAACTCTGGGGCCAACGTCCTGACTTTC. Its protein product is CASSPGQGNSGANVLTF.